This TCR beta chain was sequenced in a study of PD-L1 blockade in urothelial cancer. TCRdb keeps only in-frame clones here, not all; method: immunoSEQ multiplex PCR. The sample consists of roughly 100,000 clones, around four fifths of them appearing once. Trimming cost V 11 bases and J 1 base, with 12 bases left between them. The CDR3 extends over 13 amino acids. Germline CDR1 SNHLY, CDR2 FYNNEI. Time point meaning: peripheral blood 6 weeks after treatment start. The V and J genes are TRBV2 and TRBJ2-1, with D perhaps matching TRBD1 (7 bases). Sequenced material: PBMCs, taken around atezolizumab (anti-PD-L1) treatment. The source is a man aged 65 to 85 with urothelial cancer. The CDR3 reads CAQGGSSYNEQFF. CDR3 bases: TGTGCCCAGGGGGGATCATCCTACAATGAGCAGTTCTTC.